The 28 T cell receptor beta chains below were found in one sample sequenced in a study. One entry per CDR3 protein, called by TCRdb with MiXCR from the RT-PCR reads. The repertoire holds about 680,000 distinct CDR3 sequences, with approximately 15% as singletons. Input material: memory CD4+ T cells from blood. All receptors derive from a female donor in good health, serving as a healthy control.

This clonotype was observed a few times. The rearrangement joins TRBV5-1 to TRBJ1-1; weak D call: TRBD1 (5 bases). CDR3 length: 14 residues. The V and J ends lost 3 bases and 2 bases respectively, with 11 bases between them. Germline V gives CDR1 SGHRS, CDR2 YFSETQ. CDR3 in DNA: TGCGCCAGCAGCTCGGAGCAGGGAAACACTGAAGCTTTCTTT. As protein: CASSSEQGNTEAFF.

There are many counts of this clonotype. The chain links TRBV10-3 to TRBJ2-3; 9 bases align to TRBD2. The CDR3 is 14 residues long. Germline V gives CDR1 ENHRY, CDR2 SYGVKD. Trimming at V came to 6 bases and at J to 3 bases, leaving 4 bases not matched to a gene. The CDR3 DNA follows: TGTGCCATCAGCCTAGCGGGGCTTACAGATACGCAGTATTTT. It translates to CAISLAGLTDTQYF.

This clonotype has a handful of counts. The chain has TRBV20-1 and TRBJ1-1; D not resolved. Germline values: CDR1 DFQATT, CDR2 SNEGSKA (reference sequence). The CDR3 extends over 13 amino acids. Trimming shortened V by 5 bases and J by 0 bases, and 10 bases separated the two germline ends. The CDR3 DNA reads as TGCAGTGCTCAAGGGATGATGAACACTGAAGCTTTCTTT. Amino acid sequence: CSAQGMMNTEAFF.

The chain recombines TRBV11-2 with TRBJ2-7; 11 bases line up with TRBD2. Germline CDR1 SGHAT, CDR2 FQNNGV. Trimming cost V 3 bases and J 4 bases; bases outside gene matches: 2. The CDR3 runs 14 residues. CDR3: CASSFSGGDYEQYF. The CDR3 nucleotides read TGTGCCAGCAGCTTTAGCGGGGGGGATTACGAGCAGTACTTC.

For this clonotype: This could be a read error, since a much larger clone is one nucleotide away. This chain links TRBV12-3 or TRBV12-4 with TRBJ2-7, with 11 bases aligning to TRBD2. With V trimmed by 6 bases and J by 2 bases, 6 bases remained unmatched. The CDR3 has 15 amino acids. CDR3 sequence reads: CASRDVAGGTYEQYF. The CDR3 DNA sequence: TGTGCCAGCAGAGACGTAGCGGGAGGGACCTACGAGCAGTACTTC.

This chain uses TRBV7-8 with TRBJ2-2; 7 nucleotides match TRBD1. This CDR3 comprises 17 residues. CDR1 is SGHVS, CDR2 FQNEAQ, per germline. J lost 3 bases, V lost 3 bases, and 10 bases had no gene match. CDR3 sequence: CASSFPTGTLHTGELFF. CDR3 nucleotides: TGTGCCAGCAGCTTTCCGACAGGGACCCTTCACACCGGGGAGCTGTTTTTT.

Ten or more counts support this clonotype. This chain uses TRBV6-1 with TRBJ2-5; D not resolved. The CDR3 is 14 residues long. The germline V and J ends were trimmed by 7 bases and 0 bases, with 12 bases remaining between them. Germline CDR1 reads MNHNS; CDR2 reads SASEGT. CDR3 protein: CASKYLADQETQYF. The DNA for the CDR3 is TGTGCCAGCAAGTACCTGGCAGACCAAGAGACCCAGTACTTC.

CDR3: CASSDPGQLGHTF. CDR3 bases: TGTGCCAGCAGTGACCCAGGACAGCTAGGGCACACCTTC. The chain carries TRBV25-1 and TRBJ1-2; a possible D gene is TRBD1 (6 bases). Germline CDR1 is MGHDK and CDR2 is SYGVNS. The CDR3 consists of 13 residues. The germline V and J ends were trimmed by 3 bases and 12 bases, with 17 bases remaining between them.

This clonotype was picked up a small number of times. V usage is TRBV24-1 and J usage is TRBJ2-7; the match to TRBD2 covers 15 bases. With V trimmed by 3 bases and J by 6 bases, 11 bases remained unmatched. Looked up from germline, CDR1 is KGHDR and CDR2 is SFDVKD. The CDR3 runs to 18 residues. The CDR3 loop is CATSDGGLAGGPGGEQYF. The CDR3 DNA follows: TGTGCCACCAGTGATGGAGGACTAGCGGGAGGGCCTGGCGGCGAGCAGTACTTC.

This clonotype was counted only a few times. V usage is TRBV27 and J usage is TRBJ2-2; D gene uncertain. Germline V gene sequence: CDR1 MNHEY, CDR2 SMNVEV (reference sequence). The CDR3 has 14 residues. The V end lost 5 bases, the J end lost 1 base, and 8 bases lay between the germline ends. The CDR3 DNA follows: TGTGCCAGCAGTACCTCCATGAACACCGGGGAGCTGTTTTTT. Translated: CASSTSMNTGELFF.

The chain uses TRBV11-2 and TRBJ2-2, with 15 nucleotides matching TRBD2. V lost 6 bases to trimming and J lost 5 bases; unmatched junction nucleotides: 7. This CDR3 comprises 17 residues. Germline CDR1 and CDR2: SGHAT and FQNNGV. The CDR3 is CASRSPGLAGGTGELFF. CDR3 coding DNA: TGTGCCAGCAGATCCCCGGGACTAGCGGGAGGTACCGGGGAGCTGTTTTTT.

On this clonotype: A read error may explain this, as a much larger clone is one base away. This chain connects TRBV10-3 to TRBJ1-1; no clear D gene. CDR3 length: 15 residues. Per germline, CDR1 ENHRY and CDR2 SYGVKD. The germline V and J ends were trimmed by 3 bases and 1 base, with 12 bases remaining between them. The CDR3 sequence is CAISDFQTENTEAFF. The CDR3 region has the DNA TGTGCCATCAGTGATTTTCAGACCGAGAACACTGAAGCTTTCTTT.

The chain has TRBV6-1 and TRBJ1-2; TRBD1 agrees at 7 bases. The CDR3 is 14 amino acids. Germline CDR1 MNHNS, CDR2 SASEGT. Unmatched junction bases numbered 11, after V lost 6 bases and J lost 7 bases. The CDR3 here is CASSPGQEIGGYTF. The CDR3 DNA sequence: TGTGCCAGCAGCCCCGGACAGGAGATCGGTGGCTACACCTTC.

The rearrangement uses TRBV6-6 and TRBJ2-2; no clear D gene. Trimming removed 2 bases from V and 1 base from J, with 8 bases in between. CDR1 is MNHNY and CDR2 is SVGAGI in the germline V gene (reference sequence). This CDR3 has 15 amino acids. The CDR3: CASSYQVMNTGELFF. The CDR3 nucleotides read TGTGCCAGCAGTTACCAGGTTATGAACACCGGGGAGCTGTTTTTT.

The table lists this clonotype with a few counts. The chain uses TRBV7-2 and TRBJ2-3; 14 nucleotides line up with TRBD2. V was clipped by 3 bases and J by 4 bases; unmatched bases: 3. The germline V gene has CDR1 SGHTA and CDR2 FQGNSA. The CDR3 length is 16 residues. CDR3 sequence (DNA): TGTGCCAGCAGCTTGGGACTAGCGGGAGTTTCAGATACGCAGTATTTT. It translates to CASSLGLAGVSDTQYF. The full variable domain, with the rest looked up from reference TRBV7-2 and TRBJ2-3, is GAGVSQSPSNKVTEKGKDVELRCDPISGHTALYWYRQSLGQGLEFLIYFQGNSAPDKSGLPSDRFSAERTGGSVSTLTIQRTQQEDSAVYLCASSLGLAGVSDTQYFGPGTRLTVL.

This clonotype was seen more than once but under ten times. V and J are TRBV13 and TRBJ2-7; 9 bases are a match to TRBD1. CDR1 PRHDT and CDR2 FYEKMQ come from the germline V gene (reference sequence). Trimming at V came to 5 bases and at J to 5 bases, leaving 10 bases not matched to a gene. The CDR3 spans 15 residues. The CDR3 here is CASSPYADRGDEQYF. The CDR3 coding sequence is TGTGCCAGCAGCCCCTACGCGGACAGGGGCGACGAGCAGTACTTC.

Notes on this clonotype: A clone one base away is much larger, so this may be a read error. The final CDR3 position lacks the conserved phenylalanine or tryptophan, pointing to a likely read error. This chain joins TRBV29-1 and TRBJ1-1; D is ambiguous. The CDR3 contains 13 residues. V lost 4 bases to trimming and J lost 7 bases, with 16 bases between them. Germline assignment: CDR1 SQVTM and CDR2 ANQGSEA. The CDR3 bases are TGCAGCGTTGTAGTTAGTTCACACAATGAAGCTTTCTGT. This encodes CSVVVSSHNEAFC.

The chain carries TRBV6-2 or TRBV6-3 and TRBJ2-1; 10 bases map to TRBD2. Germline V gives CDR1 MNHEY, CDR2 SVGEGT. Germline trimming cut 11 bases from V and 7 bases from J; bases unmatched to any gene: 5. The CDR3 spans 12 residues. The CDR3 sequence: CAGKREGNEQFF. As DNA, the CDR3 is TGTGCCGGGAAGCGGGAGGGAAATGAGCAGTTCTTC.

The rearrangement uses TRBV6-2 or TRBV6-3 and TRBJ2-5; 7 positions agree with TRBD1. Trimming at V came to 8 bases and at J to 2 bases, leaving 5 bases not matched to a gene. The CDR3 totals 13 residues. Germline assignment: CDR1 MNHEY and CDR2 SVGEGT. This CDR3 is CASETGSQETQYF. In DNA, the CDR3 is TGTGCCAGCGAGACAGGGAGTCAAGAGACCCAGTACTTC.

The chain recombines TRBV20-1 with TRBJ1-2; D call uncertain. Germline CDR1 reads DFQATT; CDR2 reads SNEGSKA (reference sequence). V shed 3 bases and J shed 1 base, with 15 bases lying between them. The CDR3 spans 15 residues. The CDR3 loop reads CSARGTLSINYGYTF. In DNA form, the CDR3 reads TGCAGTGCTAGGGGTACCTTAAGCATTAACTATGGCTACACCTTC.

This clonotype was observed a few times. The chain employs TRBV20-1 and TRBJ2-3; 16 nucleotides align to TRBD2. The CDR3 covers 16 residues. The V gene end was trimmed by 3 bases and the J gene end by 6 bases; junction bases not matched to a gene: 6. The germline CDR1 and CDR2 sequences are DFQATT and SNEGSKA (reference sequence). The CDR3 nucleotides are TGCAGTGCTAGCGGGACTAGCGGGGGGGTGGTGGATACGCAGTATTTT. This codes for CSASGTSGGVVDTQYF.

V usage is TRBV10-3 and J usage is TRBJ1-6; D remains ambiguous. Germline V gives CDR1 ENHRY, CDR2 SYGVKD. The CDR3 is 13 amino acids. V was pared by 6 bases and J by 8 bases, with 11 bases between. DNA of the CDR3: TGTGCCATCAGGGCAGGAGTGGATTCACCCCTCCACTTT. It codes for CAIRAGVDSPLHF.

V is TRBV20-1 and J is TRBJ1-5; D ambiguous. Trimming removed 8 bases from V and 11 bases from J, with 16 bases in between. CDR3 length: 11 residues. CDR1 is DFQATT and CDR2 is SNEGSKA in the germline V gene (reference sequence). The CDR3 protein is CSTGSLRAQHF. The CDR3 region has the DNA TGCAGTACGGGGTCCTTACGGGCCCAGCATTTT.

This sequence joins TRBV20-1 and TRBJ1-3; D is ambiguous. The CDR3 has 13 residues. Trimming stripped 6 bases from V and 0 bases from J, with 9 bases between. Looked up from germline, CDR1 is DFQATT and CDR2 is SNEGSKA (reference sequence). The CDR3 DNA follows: TGCAGTGCGCCAGTGCTCTCTGGAAACACCATATATTTT. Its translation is CSAPVLSGNTIYF.

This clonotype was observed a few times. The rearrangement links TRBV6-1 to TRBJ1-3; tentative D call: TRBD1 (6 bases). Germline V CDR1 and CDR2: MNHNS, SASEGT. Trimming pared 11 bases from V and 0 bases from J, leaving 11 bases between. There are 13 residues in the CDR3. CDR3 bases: TGTGCCCACAGGGATCGCTCTGGAAACACCATATATTTT. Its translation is CAHRDRSGNTIYF.

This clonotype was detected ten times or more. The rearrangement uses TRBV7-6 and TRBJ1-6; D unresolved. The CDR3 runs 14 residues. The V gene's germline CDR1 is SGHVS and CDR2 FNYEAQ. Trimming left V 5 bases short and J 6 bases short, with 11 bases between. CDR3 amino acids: CASSPLTANSPLHF. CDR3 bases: TGTGCCAGCAGCCCCCTTACGGCTAATTCACCCCTCCACTTT.

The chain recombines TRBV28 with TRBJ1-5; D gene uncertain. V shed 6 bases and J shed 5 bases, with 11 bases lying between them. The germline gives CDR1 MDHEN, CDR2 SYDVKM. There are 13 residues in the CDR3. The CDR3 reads CASRMGLDQPQHF. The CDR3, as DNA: TGTGCCAGCAGGATGGGGTTGGATCAGCCCCAGCATTTT.

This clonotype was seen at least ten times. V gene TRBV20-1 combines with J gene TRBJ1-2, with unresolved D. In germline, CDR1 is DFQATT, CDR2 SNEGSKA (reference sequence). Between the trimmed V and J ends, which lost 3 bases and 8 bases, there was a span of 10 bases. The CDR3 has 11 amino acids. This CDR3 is CSARVPGGYTF. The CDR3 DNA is TGCAGTGCTAGGGTCCCGGGGGGCTACACCTTC.